The T cell receptor (beta chain) described here comes from a study of T cell responses to AZD1222 COVID-19 vaccine. General study findings and limits: Spike regions recognized by vaccine-associated CD4 TCRs spanned the protein, led by 160-218 and 743-854. Seropositivity was recorded at baseline in only 6 or 7 AZD1222 recipients.

As concerns this clone: The antigen remains unidentified.

Assay used: immunoSEQ multiplex PCR; TCRdb lists only in-frame clones, some missing. The profile shows about 270,000 clones, almost 95% of them singletons. Germline V gene data show CDR1 as SEHNR and CDR2 as FQNEAQ (reference sequence). CDR3 length: 13 amino acids. Trimming cost V 2 bases and J 10 bases, with 9 bases left between them. This chain links TRBV7-9 with TRBJ1-6; no reliable D call. The material was peripheral blood, obtained 28 days after the second AZD1222 dose. The TCR sequence derives from an adult who received the AZD1222 COVID-19 vaccine. The CDR3 loop reads CASSLSRGSPLHF. In DNA, the CDR3 is TGTGCCAGCAGCTTAAGTCGGGGATCACCCCTCCACTTT. Together with reference TRBV7-9 and TRBJ1-6, the CDR3 gives the full variable domain: DTGVSQNPRHKITKRGQNVTFRCDPISEHNRLYWYRQTLGQGPEFLTYFQNEAQLEKSRLLSDRFSAERPKGSFSTLEIQRTEQGDSAMYLCASSLSRGSPLHFGNGTRLTVT.